The sequence of this T cell receptor beta chain was determined in a study of blood T cell repertoires in COVID-19. For the study at large: The analysed material was cDNA or gDNA that came from T cells, B-cell-depleted T cells, or PBMCs.

This clone was detected only once. The CDR3 is made up of 16 amino acids. The V and J ends lost 4 bases and 0 bases, in that order; junction bases with no gene match: 7. Germline V gene data show CDR1 as MNHEY and CDR2 as SVGEGT. Some clones are missing from TCRdb's copy, which holds only in-frame ones; the method was immunoSEQ multiplex PCR. The sample gives around 97,000 clones, about 90% of which show up once; just over 3% is in the top ten. The chain joins TRBV6-2 or TRBV6-3 to TRBJ2-3; TRBD1 aligns across 7 bases. The TCR originated in a man aged 50-60 years in a cohort sampled during active COVID-19. Sequenced material: peripheral blood. Here the CDR3 DNA reads TGTGCCAGCAGTTCCGGGACAGTGACTAGCACAGATACGCAGTATTTT. It yields the protein CASSSGTVTSTDTQYF.